Listed below are T cell receptor beta chains from one sample, sequenced in a study of CD8 T cells in Susac syndrome. MiXCR was run by TCRdb on the immunoSEQ multiplex PCR reads, yielding one entry per CDR3 protein. Of tens of thousands of distinct CDR3 sequences listed, 95% were seen once; the top ten hold roughly 0.46%. The sequencing input was CD8+ T cells from PBMCs. The source is a human donor with Susac syndrome. Both conserved end residues are part of each CDR3. D genes are given only for firm matches. Only part of the rows carry a size: once, few, many, or a class if the clone is expanded.

D,J,size,V,length,DNA,CDR3
TRBD2,TRBJ2-1,-,TRBV5-1,19,TGCGCCAGCAGCTTGGCCGTGGTAGCGGGAGGGCCCGGCTACAATGAGCAGTTCTTC,CASSLAVVAGGPGYNEQFF
TRBD1,TRBJ2-1,once,TRBV20-1,17,TGCAGTGCTAGAGACGTGGACAGGGCCAACTCCTACAATGAGCAGTTCTTC,CSARDVDRANSYNEQFF
-,TRBJ2-1,-,TRBV9,11,TGTGCCAGCAGCGAGGGAATTGAGCAGTTCTTC,CASSEGIEQFF
TRBD1,TRBJ1-2,-,TRBV30,11,TGTGCCTGGGGACAGGGACCTGGCTACACCTTC,CAWGQGPGYTF
-,TRBJ2-2,-,TRBV9,12,TGTGCCAGCAGCGTACGCCCGGGGGAGCTGTTTTTT,CASSVRPGELFF
-,TRBJ1-1,-,TRBV30,15,TGTGCCTGGAGCTTGAGGGACCTCGGGGACACTGAAGCTTTCTTT,CAWSLRDLGDTEAFF
-,TRBJ2-7,once,TRBV7-9,15,TGTGCCAGCAGCCCCCCGGGCAGGGACATTAAGAAGCAGTACTTC,CASSPPGRDIKKQYF
TRBD2,TRBJ2-1,-,TRBV20-1,17,TGCAGTGCTAGAGGGGAGGGGAAGACAGATTGGTTGGATGAGCAGTTCTTC,CSARGEGKTDWLDEQFF
TRBD2,TRBJ2-3,-,TRBV7-6,15,TGTGCCAGCAGCTTCGCGGGAGGGCTGACAGATACGCAGTATTTT,CASSFAGGLTDTQYF
-,TRBJ2-2,-,TRBV4-1,15,TGCGCCAGCAGCCAAGACCCAGGACTGGCCGGGGAGCTGTTTTTT,CASSQDPGLAGELFF
-,TRBJ1-4,-,TRBV6-5,13,TGTGCCAGCTCTTTCGGGGGAGATGAAAAACTGTTTTTT,CASSFGGDEKLFF
TRBD1,TRBJ1-5,few,TRBV6-2/TRBV6-3,14,TGTGCCAGCAGTCGACAGGGACTCAATCAGCCCCAGCATTTT,CASSRQGLNQPQHF
TRBD2,TRBJ2-7,-,TRBV7-9,12,TGTGCCAGCACCGGACTAGCGGGGGAGCAGTACTTC,CASTGLAGEQYF
-,TRBJ2-3,-,TRBV20-1,16,TGCAGTGCTAGAGTTGGGGCGTCCTCCAGCACAGATACGCAGTATTTT,CSARVGASSSTDTQYF
-,TRBJ2-1,-,TRBV9,14,TGTGCCAGCAGCCCCCTCTCCCCGGTTCATGAGCAGTTCTTC,CASSPLSPVHEQFF
TRBD2,TRBJ2-5,-,TRBV30,15,TGTGCCTGGAGGTTACTAGCGGGAGGAGGGGAGACCCAGTACTTC,CAWRLLAGGGETQYF
-,TRBJ2-7,-,TRBV13,14,TGTGCCAGCAGCCTCCGGGGTTCGGGCTACGAGCAGTACTTC,CASSLRGSGYEQYF
-,TRBJ1-5,-,TRBV20-1,16,TGCAGTGCTAGAACGGACTACAGCCGGTCGAATTGGCCCCAGCATTTT,CSARTDYSRSNWPQHF
-,TRBJ2-7,-,TRBV4-1,14,TGCGCCAGCACCCAAAACACCGGTTCCTACGAGCAGTACTTC,CASTQNTGSYEQYF
-,TRBJ2-3,once,TRBV15,14,TGTGCCACCAGGTGGGAGTGGGGGACAGATACGCAGTATTTT,CATRWEWGTDTQYF
TRBD2,TRBJ2-1,-,TRBV6-5,15,TGTGCCAGCAGTCGGACTAGCGGGGGGCGCAATGAGCAGTTCTTC,CASSRTSGGRNEQFF
TRBD1,TRBJ2-1,-,TRBV3-1,13,TGTGCCAGCAGCCGGGACAGATACAATGAGCAGTTCTTC,CASSRDRYNEQFF
TRBD2,TRBJ2-1,-,TRBV9,17,TGTGCCAGCAGCGATTCTCCAGCGGGAGGGCGTGTCAATGAGCAGTTCTTC,CASSDSPAGGRVNEQFF
-,TRBJ2-2,-,TRBV24-1,14,TGTGCCACCAGTGATGGAGGACTACCGGGGGAGCTGTTTTTT,CATSDGGLPGELFF
-,TRBJ1-5,-,TRBV29-1,13,TGCAGCGTTGATGAGGGAAGCGATCAGCCCCAGCATTTT,CSVDEGSDQPQHF
-,TRBJ2-5,-,TRBV7-3,16,TGTGCCAGCAGCCCTGGGACCCCCGGACCCCAAGAGACCCAGTACTTC,CASSPGTPGPQETQYF
TRBD1,TRBJ1-1,-,TRBV29-1,13,TGCAGCGTGGAGCCGACAGGGGCAACTGAAGCTTTCTTT,CSVEPTGATEAFF
-,TRBJ2-1,-,TRBV2,13,TGTGCCAGCGGTTATGGGGCGTACAATGAGCAGTTCTTC,CASGYGAYNEQFF
-,TRBJ2-1,-,TRBV20-1,15,TGCAGTGCTAGAGACCCCGGGACTCCTTACAATGAGCAGTTCTTC,CSARDPGTPYNEQFF
-,TRBJ2-1,-,TRBV20-1,17,TGCAGTGCTAGACCCCGCAAGTTGGATCCAGCCTACAATGAGCAGTTCTTC,CSARPRKLDPAYNEQFF
-,TRBJ2-5,-,TRBV12-3/TRBV12-4,15,TGTGCCAGCAGTGACCGGGGCACCCCGACCGAGACCCAGTACTTC,CASSDRGTPTETQYF
TRBD1,TRBJ2-3,once,TRBV7-2,16,TGTGCCAGCAGCCGAACCGGGGGGACAGGGTTGGATACGCAGTATTTT,CASSRTGGTGLDTQYF
-,TRBJ2-1,once,TRBV28,15,TGTGCCAGCAGACCCTCGGGGTTCTCCTACAATGAGCAGTTCTTC,CASRPSGFSYNEQFF
-,TRBJ1-5,once,TRBV6-5,13,TGTGCCAGCAGTTACGAGTTTAATCAGCCCCAGCATTTT,CASSYEFNQPQHF
-,TRBJ1-1,-,TRBV9,12,TGTGCCAGCAGCGTAGCGGGCAGTGAAGCTTTCTTT,CASSVAGSEAFF
-,TRBJ2-1,-,TRBV11-2,14,TGTGCCAGCAGCTCAGACGTCGAGGGCTGGGAGCAGTTCTTC,CASSSDVEGWEQFF
-,TRBJ1-1,-,TRBV20-1,10,TGCAGTGCTAGAGTAGGTGAAGCTTTCTTT,CSARVGEAFF